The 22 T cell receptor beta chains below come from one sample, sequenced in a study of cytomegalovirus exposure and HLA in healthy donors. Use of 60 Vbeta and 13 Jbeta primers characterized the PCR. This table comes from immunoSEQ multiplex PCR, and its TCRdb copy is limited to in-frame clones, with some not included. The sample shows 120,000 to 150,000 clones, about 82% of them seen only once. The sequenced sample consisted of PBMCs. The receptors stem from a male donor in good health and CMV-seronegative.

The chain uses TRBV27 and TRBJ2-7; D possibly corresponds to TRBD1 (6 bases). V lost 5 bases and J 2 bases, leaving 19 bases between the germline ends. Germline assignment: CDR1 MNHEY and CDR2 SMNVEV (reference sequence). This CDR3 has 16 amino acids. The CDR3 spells CASSLRLAKGAYEQYF. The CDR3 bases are TGTGCCAGCAGTCTCCGTCTTGCCAAGGGGGCCTACGAGCAGTACTTC.

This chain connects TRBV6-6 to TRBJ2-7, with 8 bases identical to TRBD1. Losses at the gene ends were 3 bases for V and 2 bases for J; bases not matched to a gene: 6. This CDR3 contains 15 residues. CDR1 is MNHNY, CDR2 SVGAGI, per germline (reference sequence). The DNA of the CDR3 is TGTGCCAGCAGTTATTCTGACAGGGGACCCTACGAGCAGTACTTC. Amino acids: CASSYSDRGPYEQYF.

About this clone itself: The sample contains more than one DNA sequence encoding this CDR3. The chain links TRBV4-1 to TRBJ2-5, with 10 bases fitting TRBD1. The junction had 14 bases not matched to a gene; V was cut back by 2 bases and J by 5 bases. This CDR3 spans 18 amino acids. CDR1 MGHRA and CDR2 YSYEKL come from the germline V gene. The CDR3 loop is CASSQTPGSGTGEETQYF. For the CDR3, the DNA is TGCGCCAGCAGCCAAACCCCTGGCTCCGGGACAGGGGAGGAGACCCAGTACTTC.

CDR3 coding DNA: TGCAGCGTTGAAGAGGGACAGGGGAACACTGAAGCTTTCTTT. Its protein is CSVEEGQGNTEAFF. The rearrangement uses TRBV29-1 and TRBJ1-1; 9 bases map to TRBD1. Germline CDR1 SQVTM, CDR2 ANQGSEA. Germline trimming cut 0 bases from V and 1 base from J; bases unmatched to any gene: 0. There are 14 residues in the CDR3.

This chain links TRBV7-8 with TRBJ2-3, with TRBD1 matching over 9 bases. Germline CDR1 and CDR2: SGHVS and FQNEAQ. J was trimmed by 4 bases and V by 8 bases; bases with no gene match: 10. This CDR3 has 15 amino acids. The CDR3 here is CASGPNRGRADTQYF. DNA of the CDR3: TGTGCCAGCGGACCTAACAGGGGGCGGGCAGATACGCAGTATTTT.

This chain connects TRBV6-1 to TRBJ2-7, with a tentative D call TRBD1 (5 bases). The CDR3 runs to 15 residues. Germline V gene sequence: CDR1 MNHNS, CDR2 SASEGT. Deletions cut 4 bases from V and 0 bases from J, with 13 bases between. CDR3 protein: CASSVEDTGSYEQYF. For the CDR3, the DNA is TGTGCCAGCAGTGTCGAGGACACCGGCTCCTACGAGCAGTACTTC.

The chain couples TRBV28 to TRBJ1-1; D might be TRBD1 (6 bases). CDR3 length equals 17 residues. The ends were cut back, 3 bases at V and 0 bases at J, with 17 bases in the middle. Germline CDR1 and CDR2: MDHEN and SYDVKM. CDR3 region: CASSFRAGAEVNTEAFF. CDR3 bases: TGTGCCAGCAGTTTTAGGGCGGGGGCGGAAGTGAACACTGAAGCTTTCTTT. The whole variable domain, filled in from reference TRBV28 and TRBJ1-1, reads DVKVTQSSRYLVKRTGEKVFLECVQDMDHENMFWYRQDPGLGLRLIYFSYDVKMKEKGDIPEGYSVSREKKERFSLILESASTNQTSMYLCASSFRAGAEVNTEAFFGQGTRLTVV.

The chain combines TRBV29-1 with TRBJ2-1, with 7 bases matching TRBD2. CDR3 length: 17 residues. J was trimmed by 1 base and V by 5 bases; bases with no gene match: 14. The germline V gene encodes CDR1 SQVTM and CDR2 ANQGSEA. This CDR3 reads CSVFGLEESHSYNEQFF. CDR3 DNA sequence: TGCAGCGTTTTCGGACTAGAGGAGTCCCATTCCTACAATGAGCAGTTCTTC.

This chain's CDR3 is CALGNVRTHNYSYEQYF. The CDR3 DNA follows: TGCGCCCTCGGGAACGTACGCACTCACAACTACTCCTACGAGCAGTACTTC. The chain is built from TRBV4-1 and TRBJ2-7; tentatively, D is TRBD2 (5 bases). CDR1 and CDR2 (germline): MGHRA, YSYEKL. This CDR3 has 17 residues. The V gene lost 11 bases and the J gene lost 0 bases, with 26 bases spanning the gap.

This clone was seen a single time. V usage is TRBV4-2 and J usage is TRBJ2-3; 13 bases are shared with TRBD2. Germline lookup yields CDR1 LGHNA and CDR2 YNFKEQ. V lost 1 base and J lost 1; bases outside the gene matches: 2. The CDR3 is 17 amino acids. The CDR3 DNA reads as TGTGCCAGCAGCCAAGGAACTAGCGGGGGGGGCACAGATACGCAGTATTTT. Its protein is CASSQGTSGGGTDTQYF.

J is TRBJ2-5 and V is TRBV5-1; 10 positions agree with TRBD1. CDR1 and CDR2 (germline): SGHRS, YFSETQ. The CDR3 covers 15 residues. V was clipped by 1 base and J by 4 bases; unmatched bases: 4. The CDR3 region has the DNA TGCGCCAGCAGCTTGTTGGGACAGGGGAGAGAGACCCAGTACTTC. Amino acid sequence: CASSLLGQGRETQYF.

The CDR3 spells CASSPGAGGDYGYTF. DNA for the CDR3: TGTGCCAGCAGCCCCGGGGCGGGAGGCGACTATGGCTACACCTTC. J is TRBJ1-2 and V is TRBV7-9, with D perhaps TRBD1 (5 bases). The CDR3 loop spans 15 amino acids. The germline gives CDR1 SEHNR, CDR2 FQNEAQ (reference sequence). The V and J ends lost 5 bases and 3 bases respectively, with 16 bases between them.

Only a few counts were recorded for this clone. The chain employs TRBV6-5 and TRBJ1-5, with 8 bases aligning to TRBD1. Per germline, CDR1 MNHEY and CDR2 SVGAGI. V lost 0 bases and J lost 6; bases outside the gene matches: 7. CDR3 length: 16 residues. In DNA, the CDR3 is TGTGCCAGCAGTTACTCATCCGACAGGGGAGGTCAGCCCCAGCATTTT. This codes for CASSYSSDRGGQPQHF.

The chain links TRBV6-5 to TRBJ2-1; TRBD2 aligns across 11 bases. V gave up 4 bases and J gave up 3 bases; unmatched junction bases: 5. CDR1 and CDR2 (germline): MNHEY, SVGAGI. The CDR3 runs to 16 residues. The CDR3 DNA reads TGTGCCAGCAGTTCCTGGACTAGCGGGCTCTACAATGAGCAGTTCTTC. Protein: CASSSWTSGLYNEQFF.

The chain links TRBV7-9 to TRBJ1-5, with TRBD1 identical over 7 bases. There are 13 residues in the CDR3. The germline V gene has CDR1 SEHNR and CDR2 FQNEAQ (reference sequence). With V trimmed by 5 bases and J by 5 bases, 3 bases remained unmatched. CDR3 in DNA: TGTGCCAGCAGCCCGACAGGGTATCAGCCCCAGCATTTT. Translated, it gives CASSPTGYQPQHF. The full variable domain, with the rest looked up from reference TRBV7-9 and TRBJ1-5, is DTGVSQNPRHKITKRGQNVTFRCDPISEHNRLYWYRQTLGQGPEFLTYFQNEAQLEKSRLLSDRFSAERPKGSFSTLEIQRTEQGDSAMYLCASSPTGYQPQHFGDGTRLSIL.

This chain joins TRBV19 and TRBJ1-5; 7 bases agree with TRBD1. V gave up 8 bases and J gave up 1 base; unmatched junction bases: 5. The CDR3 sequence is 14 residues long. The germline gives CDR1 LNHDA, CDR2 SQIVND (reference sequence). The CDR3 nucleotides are TGTGCCAGTGGAGGGGGCTTGAGCAATCAGCCCCAGCATTTT. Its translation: CASGGGLSNQPQHF.

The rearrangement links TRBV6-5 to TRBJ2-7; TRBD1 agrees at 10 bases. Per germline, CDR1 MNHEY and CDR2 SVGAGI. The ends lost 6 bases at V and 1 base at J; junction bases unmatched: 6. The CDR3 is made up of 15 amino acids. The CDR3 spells CASRSGTGVSYEQYF. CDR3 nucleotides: TGTGCCAGCAGATCCGGGACAGGGGTGTCCTACGAGCAGTACTTC.

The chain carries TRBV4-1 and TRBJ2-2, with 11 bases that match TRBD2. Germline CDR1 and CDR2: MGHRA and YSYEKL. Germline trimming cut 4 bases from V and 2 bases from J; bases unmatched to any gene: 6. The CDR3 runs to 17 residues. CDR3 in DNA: TGCGCCAGCAGCCGCCTAGCGGGGGGCGCTAACACCGGGGAGCTGTTTTTT. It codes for CASSRLAGGANTGELFF.

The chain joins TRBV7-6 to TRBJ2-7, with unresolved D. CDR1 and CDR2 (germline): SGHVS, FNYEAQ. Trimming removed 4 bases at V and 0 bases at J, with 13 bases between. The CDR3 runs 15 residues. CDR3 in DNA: TGTGCCAGCAGCTCCCCGGTAGAGAGCTCCTACGAGCAGTACTTC. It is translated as CASSSPVESSYEQYF.

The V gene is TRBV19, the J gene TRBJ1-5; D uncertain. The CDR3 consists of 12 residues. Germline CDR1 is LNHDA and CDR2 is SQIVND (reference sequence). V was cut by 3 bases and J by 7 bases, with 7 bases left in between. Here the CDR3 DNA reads TGTGCCAGTAGTATCGTGGCACAGCCCCAGCATTTT. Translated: CASSIVAQPQHF.

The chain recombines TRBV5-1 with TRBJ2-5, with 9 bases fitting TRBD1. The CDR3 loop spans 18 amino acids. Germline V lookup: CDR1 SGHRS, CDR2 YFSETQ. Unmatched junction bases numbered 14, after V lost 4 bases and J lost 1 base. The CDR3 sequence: CASSPRTGESLLQETQYF. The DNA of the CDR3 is TGCGCCAGCAGCCCGAGGACAGGGGAAAGCCTCCTCCAAGAGACCCAGTACTTC.

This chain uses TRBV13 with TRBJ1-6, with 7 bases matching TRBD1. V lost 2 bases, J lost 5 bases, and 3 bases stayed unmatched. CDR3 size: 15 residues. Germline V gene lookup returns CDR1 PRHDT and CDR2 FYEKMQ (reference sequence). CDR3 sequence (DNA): TGTGCCAGCAGCTTATTACAGGGGAATAATTCACCCCTCCACTTT. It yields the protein CASSLLQGNNSPLHF.